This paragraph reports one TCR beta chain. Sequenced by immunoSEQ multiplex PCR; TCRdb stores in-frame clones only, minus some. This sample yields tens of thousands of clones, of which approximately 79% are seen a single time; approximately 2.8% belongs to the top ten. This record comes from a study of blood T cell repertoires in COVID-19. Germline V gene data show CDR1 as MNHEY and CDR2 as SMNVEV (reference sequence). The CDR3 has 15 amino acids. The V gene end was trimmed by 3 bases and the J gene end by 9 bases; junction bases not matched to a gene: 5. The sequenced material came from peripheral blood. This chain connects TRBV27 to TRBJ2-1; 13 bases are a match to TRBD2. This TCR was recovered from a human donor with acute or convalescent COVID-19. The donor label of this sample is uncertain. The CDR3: CASSLTSGGRSEQFF. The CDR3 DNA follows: TGTGCCAGCAGTTTGACTAGCGGGGGGCGTAGTGAGCAGTTCTTC.